The rows below give T cell receptor beta chains drawn from one sample of a study of identifying expanded T cells in peripheral blood. Clones were sequenced by immunoSEQ multiplex PCR, and TCRdb holds only the in-frame ones, with some missing. Of 70,000 or so clones in the sample, about 90% were seen once. The sample taken for sequencing was blood. These TCRs come from a person aged 18-69 years in good health. The CDR3 runs from the conserved cysteine through the conserved F or W. Fields, in order: J gene, D gene, V gene, CDR3 length, clone size, CDR3 protein, CDR3 DNA. D genes are given only for firm matches. Not all rows give a size; the values are once, few, many and, for expanded clones, a class.

J: TRBJ2-5
D: TRBD2
V: TRBV6-5
length: 16
size: NA
CDR3: CASSYGGGGQLETQYF
DNA: TGTGCCAGCAGTTATGGGGGCGGGGGGCAGCTAGAGACCCAGTACTTC

J: TRBJ2-7
D: NA
V: TRBV13
length: 13
size: NA
CDR3: CASSLRGTYEQYF
DNA: TGTGCCAGCAGCTTACGGGGCACCTACGAGCAGTACTTC

J: TRBJ2-1
D: NA
V: TRBV7-2
length: 11
size: NA
CDR3: CASSLNNEQFF
DNA: TGTGCCAGCAGCTTAAACAATGAGCAGTTCTTC

J: TRBJ1-6
D: NA
V: TRBV6-1
length: 12
size: few
CDR3: CASGTDNSPLHF
DNA: TGTGCCAGCGGGACCGATAATTCACCCCTCCACTTT

J: TRBJ2-7
D: NA
V: TRBV15
length: 13
size: NA
CDR3: CATSRDRVYEQYF
DNA: TGTGCCACCAGCAGAGACAGGGTCTACGAGCAGTACTTC

J: TRBJ1-6
D: NA
V: TRBV29-1
length: 13
size: NA
CDR3: CSVDEGAGMPLHF
DNA: TGCAGCGTTGATGAGGGTGCAGGGATGCCCCTCCACTTT

J: TRBJ1-2
D: TRBD1
V: TRBV27
length: 17
size: NA
CDR3: CASSPVPGQGTNYGYTF
DNA: TGTGCCAGCAGTCCTGTCCCGGGACAGGGAACGAACTATGGCTACACCTTC

J: TRBJ1-4
D: TRBD1
V: TRBV5-5
length: 18
size: NA
CDR3: CASSSRGTGATSNEKLFF
DNA: TGTGCCAGCAGCTCCCGGGGGACAGGGGCGACGTCTAATGAAAAACTGTTTTTT

J: TRBJ1-1
D: NA
V: TRBV29-1
length: 11
size: NA
CDR3: CSGGRNTEAFF
DNA: TGCAGCGGGGGGCGGAACACTGAAGCTTTCTTT

J: TRBJ2-7
D: NA
V: TRBV11-3
length: 14
size: NA
CDR3: CASSLDPARDEQYF
DNA: TGTGCCAGCAGCTTAGACCCAGCAAGGGACGAGCAGTACTTC

J: TRBJ2-5
D: TRBD2
V: TRBV7-8
length: 18
size: NA
CDR3: CASSPQRIAGGGAETQYF
DNA: TGTGCCAGCAGCCCCCAGCGGATAGCGGGAGGGGGGGCGGAGACCCAGTACTTC

J: TRBJ2-2
D: NA
V: TRBV5-4
length: 14
size: NA
CDR3: CASTQGDGGGELFF
DNA: TGTGCCAGCACACAAGGGGATGGGGGCGGGGAGCTGTTTTTT

J: TRBJ2-7
D: TRBD1
V: TRBV10-3
length: 14
size: NA
CDR3: CAITSGTGPYEQYF
DNA: TGTGCCATCACTTCCGGGACAGGGCCCTACGAGCAGTACTTC

J: TRBJ1-1
D: NA
V: TRBV6-5
length: 15
size: NA
CDR3: CASSLLGGENTEAFF
DNA: TGTGCCAGCAGCCTATTGGGAGGAGAGAACACTGAAGCTTTCTTT

J: TRBJ2-2
D: TRBD1
V: TRBV5-1
length: 15
size: NA
CDR3: CASSLTGGSVGELFF
DNA: TGCGCCAGCAGTCTAACAGGGGGCTCTGTCGGGGAGCTGTTTTTT

J: TRBJ1-5
D: TRBD1
V: TRBV19
length: 14
size: NA
CDR3: CASSTGQGAGPQHF
DNA: TGTGCCAGTAGTACAGGACAGGGGGCCGGGCCCCAGCATTTT

J: TRBJ1-2
D: NA
V: TRBV7-2
length: 14
size: NA
CDR3: CASSTQGAGFGYTF
DNA: TGTGCCAGCAGCACCCAAGGAGCGGGGTTTGGCTACACCTTC

J: TRBJ2-7
D: NA
V: TRBV12-5
length: 14
size: NA
CDR3: CASGFERRVDEQYF
DNA: TGTGCTAGTGGTTTTGAGAGGAGGGTTGACGAGCAGTACTTC

J: TRBJ2-2
D: NA
V: TRBV6-6
length: 14
size: once
CDR3: CASSSGGIRVELFF
DNA: TGTGCCAGCAGCTCAGGGGGGATTCGGGTGGAGCTGTTTTTT

J: TRBJ2-6
D: TRBD1
V: TRBV4-3
length: 16
size: NA
CDR3: CASSPGTASGANVLTF
DNA: TGCGCCAGCAGCCCGGGGACAGCCTCTGGGGCCAACGTCCTGACTTTC

J: TRBJ2-3
D: TRBD2
V: TRBV7-2
length: 18
size: NA
CDR3: CASSAGLAGNLFPDTQYF
DNA: TGTGCCAGCAGCGCGGGACTAGCGGGTAACCTCTTCCCAGATACGCAGTATTTT

J: TRBJ2-3
D: TRBD2
V: TRBV7-2
length: 16
size: NA
CDR3: CASSLLPTSFTDTQYF
DNA: TGTGCCAGCAGCTTACTACCGACTAGCTTCACAGATACGCAGTATTTT

J: TRBJ1-2
D: TRBD1
V: TRBV30
length: 14
size: few
CDR3: CAWRRTGPTGGYTF
DNA: TGTGCCTGGAGGAGGACAGGGCCCACAGGGGGCTACACCTTC

J: TRBJ1-6
D: NA
V: TRBV19
length: 12
size: NA
CDR3: CASSLYNSPLHF
DNA: TGTGCCAGTAGCCTCTATAATTCACCCCTCCACTTT

J: TRBJ2-1
D: NA
V: TRBV7-2
length: 16
size: NA
CDR3: CASSLGRSSSYNEQFF
DNA: TGTGCCAGCAGCCTAGGGAGGTCGAGCTCCTACAATGAGCAGTTCTTC

J: TRBJ2-1
D: TRBD2
V: TRBV6-6
length: 16
size: NA
CDR3: CASGDRAGGQYNEQFF
DNA: TGTGCCAGCGGCGACCGAGCGGGGGGCCAATACAATGAGCAGTTCTTC

J: TRBJ1-1
D: NA
V: TRBV18
length: 14
size: NA
CDR3: CASSPVTSNTEAFF
DNA: TGTGCCAGCTCACCAGTTACATCGAACACTGAAGCTTTCTTT

J: TRBJ2-7
D: TRBD2
V: TRBV9
length: 16
size: NA
CDR3: CASSVRGGTSFYEQYF
DNA: TGTGCCAGCAGCGTCAGAGGGGGGACTAGCTTTTACGAGCAGTACTTC

J: TRBJ2-5
D: NA
V: TRBV11-1
length: 13
size: NA
CDR3: CASSYGSQETQYF
DNA: TGTGCCAGCAGCTACGGATCTCAAGAGACCCAGTACTTC

J: TRBJ1-2
D: TRBD1
V: TRBV29-1
length: 12
size: NA
CDR3: CSGKTGGDGYTF
DNA: TGCAGCGGTAAGACAGGGGGCGATGGCTACACCTTC

J: TRBJ1-2
D: NA
V: TRBV6-5
length: 14
size: once
CDR3: CASSPYLDSGGYTF
DNA: TGTGCCAGCAGCCCCTATTTGGACAGTGGTGGCTACACCTTC